This T cell receptor beta chain was profiled in a study of cytomegalovirus exposure and HLA in healthy donors. On this clone itself: Its specificity is not known.

General study findings and limits: Researchers reported in a later analysis that a missense DCLRE1C variant was tied to TCR beta V- and J-gene trimming.

V was shortened by 4 bases and J by 1 base, with 15 bases between the two germline ends. The CDR3 runs to 16 residues. CDR1 is SGHNT and CDR2 is YENEEA in the germline V gene. Both 60 Vbeta primers and 13 Jbeta primers went into the PCR. Clones were sequenced by immunoSEQ multiplex PCR, and TCRdb holds only the in-frame ones, with some missing. The data hold 80,000 to 130,000 clones, with 75% observed a single time. The receptor was isolated from a male donor in good health and CMV-seropositive. Sequencing was performed on PBMCs. The chain uses TRBV11-3 and TRBJ2-3, with TRBD2 as a possible D gene (6 bases). The CDR3 DNA reads TGTGCCAGCAGCTCCCCGTGGAGGGAGGGCACAGATACGCAGTATTTT. This gives the protein CASSSPWREGTDTQYF.